The clone carrying this T cell receptor beta chain came up a few times. Its antigen is as yet unknown. Study-level findings and limits: Tumor Treg TCRs overlapped most with tumor naive CD4+ cells.

Full-length variable regions came from constant-region reverse primers plus semi-nested Nested Universal Primer A PCR. TCRdb reprocessed the 5' RACE reads with MiXCR, giving one entry per CDR3 protein. Counted here are some 30,000 distinct CDR3 sequences, roughly 26% occurring once; the ten biggest clones make up 3.5% to 4%. Germline loops: CDR1 SGDLS, CDR2 YYNGEE. This CDR3 has 15 residues. The V end was cut by 3 bases, the J end by 1 base, with 13 bases between. Purified naive CD4+ T cells were depleted of CD25+ Tregs. Sequencing was performed on naive CD4+ T cells sorted from a lymph node. The subset: naive CD4+ T cells, CD4+CD45RA+CD25-. The clonotype was recovered from a female donor with breast cancer. The V call is TRBV9, the J call TRBJ2-5; possibly TRBD2 for D (6 bases). The CDR3 coding sequence is TGTGCCAGCAGCGCCCTTAGGCGGGGCCAAGAGACCCAGTACTTC. Amino acid sequence: CASSALRRGQETQYF. The variable domain in full, completed from reference TRBV9 and TRBJ2-5, reads DSGVTQTPKHLITATGQRVTLRCSPRSGDLSVYWYQQSLDQGLQFLIQYYNGEERAKGNILERFSAQQFPDLHSELNLSSLELGDSALYFCASSALRRGQETQYFGPGTRLLVL.